The 12 T cell receptor beta chains below come from one sample, sequenced in a study of T-cell reconstitution after alpha-beta-depleted transplantation in children. Unique molecular identifiers were incorporated into the prepared TCRbeta library. TCRdb redid the calling of the PCR reads with MiXCR, one entry per CDR3 protein. This table holds a few hundred thousand distinct CDR3 sequences, more than 20% found once. The source was PBMCs, collected before TCRalphabeta/CD19-depleted stem cell transplant. These receptors all come from a boy less than two years old with Wiskott-Aldrich syndrome, due to receive a stem cell transplant.

This clonotype was picked up a small number of times. The J gene is TRBJ1-6, the V gene TRBV2; the D is unclear. CDR1 is SNHLY, CDR2 FYNNEI, per germline. The germline V and J ends were trimmed by 7 bases and 2 bases, with 0 bases remaining between them. The CDR3 sequence is 11 residues long. CDR3 in DNA: TGTGCCAGCACCTATAATTCACCCCTCCACTTT. This sequence encodes CASTYNSPLHF.

In its sample, this clonotype was seen a few times. The chain uses TRBV12-3 or TRBV12-4 and TRBJ2-2, with D hard to call. Trimming took off 3 bases at V and 8 bases at J, with 13 bases between the two ends. The CDR3 runs 14 residues. CDR3 residues: CASSLWIWRGELFF. As DNA, the CDR3 is TGTGCCAGCAGTTTGTGGATTTGGAGAGGGGAGCTGTTTTTT.

This clonotype was detected only a few times. V is TRBV5-1 and J is TRBJ1-3; a weak D match, TRBD1 (6 bases). Trimming took 4 bases from V and 1 from J, leaving 12 bases between them. Germline CDR1 and CDR2: SGHRS and YFSETQ. There are 15 residues in the CDR3. The CDR3 sequence is CASSNLQGSGNTIYF. The CDR3, as DNA: TGCGCCAGCAGCAACCTACAGGGTTCTGGAAACACCATATATTTT.

V gene TRBV5-1 combines with J gene TRBJ2-1; TRBD2 matches 13 bases. CDR3 length equals 16 residues. With V trimmed by 4 bases and J by 8 bases, 9 bases remained unmatched. CDR1 and CDR2 (germline): SGHRS, YFSETQ. The CDR3 protein is CASSVTSGRTRDEQFF. In DNA, the CDR3 is TGCGCCAGCAGCGTGACTAGCGGGAGGACAAGGGATGAGCAGTTCTTC.

The V call is TRBV5-1, the J call TRBJ2-3; D unresolved. V lost 7 bases, J lost 2 bases, and 17 bases lay in between. Germline CDR1 SGHRS, CDR2 YFSETQ. The CDR3 sequence is 15 residues long. CDR3 sequence: CASQLGDRNTDTQYF. The DNA for the CDR3 is TGCGCCAGCCAACTCGGAGACCGGAACACAGATACGCAGTATTTT.

This clonotype was counted between two and nine times. The CDR3 DNA follows: TGTGCCAGCAGCCCCGGGACAGTACGGATCTGGCAGTTCTTC. Protein product: CASSPGTVRIWQFF. The rearrangement links TRBV12-3 or TRBV12-4 to TRBJ2-1, with TRBD1 matching 7 bases. This CDR3 has 14 amino acids. J gave up 12 bases and V 6 bases, and 14 bases lay outside the gene matches.

V usage is TRBV30 and J usage is TRBJ2-7; D is ambiguous. The CDR3 contains 12 residues. Per germline, CDR1 GTSNPN and CDR2 SVGIG (reference sequence). With 4 bases removed from V and 2 bases from J, the gap between germline ends came to 9 bases. CDR3 amino acids: CAWTTLTYEQYF. The CDR3 nucleotides are TGTGCCTGGACTACTTTGACCTACGAGCAGTACTTC.

V usage is TRBV20-1 and J usage is TRBJ1-6, with D possibly being TRBD1 (5 bases). Germline V gives CDR1 DFQATT, CDR2 SNEGSKA (reference sequence). The CDR3 has 16 residues. The V and J ends lost 3 bases and 10 bases respectively, with 22 bases between them. CDR3 nucleotides: TGCAGTGCTAGCCGGGTTCCACGGGGCTCGGTGTCACCCCTCCACTTT. This translates into CSASRVPRGSVSPLHF.

The chain is built from TRBV7-2 and TRBJ2-1, with no clear D. CDR1 is SGHTA and CDR2 is FQGNSA in the germline V gene. V gave up 5 bases and J gave up 1 base, with 15 bases separating them. This CDR3 region has 16 residues. CDR3 sequence (DNA): TGTGCCAGCAGCATGGGCCCAGCGCTATCCTACAATGAGCAGTTCTTC. Its protein product is CASSMGPALSYNEQFF.

This clonotype was seen a handful of times. The chain has TRBV5-1 and TRBJ2-7, with D perhaps TRBD1 (6 bases). The CDR3 is 15 amino acids. Germline CDR1 is SGHRS and CDR2 is YFSETQ. V lost 0 bases and J 0 bases, leaving 10 bases between the germline ends. This CDR3 reads CASSLGGQISYEQYF. CDR3 coding DNA: TGCGCCAGCAGCTTGGGCGGACAGATCTCCTACGAGCAGTACTTC. Full variable domain (remainder filled in from reference TRBV5-1 and TRBJ2-7): KAGVTQTPRYLIKTRGQQVTLSCSPISGHRSVSWYQQTPGQGLQFLFEYFSETQRNKGNFPGRFSGRQFSNSRSEMNVSTLELGDSALYLCASSLGGQISYEQYFGPGTRLTVT.

Here the CDR3 reads CASSEGTEGGGLDQFF. The CDR3 nucleotides read TGTGCCAGCAGTGAAGGGACCGAAGGAGGCGGGCTCGATCAGTTCTTC. V gene TRBV28 combines with J gene TRBJ2-1; D possibly uses TRBD1 or TRBD2 (5 bases each). The length of the CDR3 is 16 residues. Between the trimmed V and J ends, which lost 5 bases and 13 bases, there was a span of 27 bases. Germline V gene lookup returns CDR1 MDHEN and CDR2 SYDVKM.

The chain carries TRBV10-2 and TRBJ2-3; 7 bases line up with TRBD2. The CDR3 length is 14 residues. Germline trimming cut 7 bases from V and 4 bases from J; bases unmatched to any gene: 8. CDR1 is WSHSY and CDR2 is SAAADI in the germline V gene. DNA for the CDR3: TGCGCCAGCACGGAGGGAGGGCCCCCAGATACGCAGTATTTT. Amino acids: CASTEGGPPDTQYF.